The T cell receptor beta chain under discussion was sequenced for a study of glioma-infiltrating T cells after dendritic cell vaccination. Study-wide background: Dendritic cell vaccination trial patients had either newly diagnosed or recurrent glioblastoma.

Time point denoted: after dendritic cell vaccination, including at tumor progression/relapse. Assay used: immunoSEQ multiplex PCR; TCRdb lists only in-frame clones, some missing. In the table there are approximately 90,000 clones, 80% to 90% of which are singletons. The germline gives CDR1 SGHNT, CDR2 YYREEE (reference sequence). CDR3 size: 16 residues. Trimming removed 1 base from V and 4 bases from J; junction bases left unmatched: 8. The genes are TRBV5-4 and TRBJ2-1; 7 nucleotides align to TRBD2. The input for sequencing was blood, taken after dendritic cell vaccination. The origin of this receptor is a human donor with glioblastoma. CDR3 in amino acids: CASSLSASSGYNEQFF. The CDR3 coding sequence is TGTGCCAGCAGCTTGTCCGCGTCTAGCGGTTACAATGAGCAGTTCTTC. The variable domain in full, completed from reference TRBV5-4 and TRBJ2-1, reads ETGVTQSPTHLIKTRGQQVTLRCSSQSGHNTVSWYQQALGQGPQFIFQYYREEENGRGNFPPRFSGLQFPNYSSELNVNALELDDSALYLCASSLSASSGYNEQFFGPGTRLTVL.